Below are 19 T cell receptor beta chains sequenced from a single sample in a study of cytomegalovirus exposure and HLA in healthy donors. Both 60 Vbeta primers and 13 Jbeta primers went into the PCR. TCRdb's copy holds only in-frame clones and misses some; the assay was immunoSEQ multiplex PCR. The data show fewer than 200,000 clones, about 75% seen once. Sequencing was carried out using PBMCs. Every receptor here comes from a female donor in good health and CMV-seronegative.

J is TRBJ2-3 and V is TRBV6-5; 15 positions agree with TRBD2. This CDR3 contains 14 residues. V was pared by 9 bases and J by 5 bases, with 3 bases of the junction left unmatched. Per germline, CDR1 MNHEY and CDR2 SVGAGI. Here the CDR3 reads CASGLAGGEDTQYF. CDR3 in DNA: TGTGCCAGTGGACTAGCGGGAGGGGAAGATACGCAGTATTTT.

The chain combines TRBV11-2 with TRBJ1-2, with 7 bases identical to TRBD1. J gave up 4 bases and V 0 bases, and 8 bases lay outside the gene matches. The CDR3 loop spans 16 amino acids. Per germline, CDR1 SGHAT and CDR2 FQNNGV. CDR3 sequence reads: CASSLDRDRVFYGYTF. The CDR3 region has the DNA TGTGCCAGCAGCTTAGATCGCGACAGGGTTTTCTATGGCTACACCTTC.

This CDR3 reads CASSEGGTGIDNEQFF. The CDR3, as DNA: TGTGCCAGCAGTGAAGGAGGGACAGGGATAGACAATGAGCAGTTCTTC. The rearrangement joins TRBV6-4 to TRBJ2-1, with 9 bases identical to TRBD1. J lost 5 bases, V lost 3 bases, and 8 bases had no gene match. The CDR3 consists of 16 residues. CDR1 MRHNA and CDR2 SNTAGT come from the germline V gene.

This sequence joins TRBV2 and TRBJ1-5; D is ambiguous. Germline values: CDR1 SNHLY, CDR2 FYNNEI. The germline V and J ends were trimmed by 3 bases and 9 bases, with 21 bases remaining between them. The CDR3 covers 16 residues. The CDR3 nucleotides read TGTGCCAGCAGTGAGGTGGGAGGGTTCTCCGTGTCGCCCCAGCATTTT. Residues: CASSEVGGFSVSPQHF.

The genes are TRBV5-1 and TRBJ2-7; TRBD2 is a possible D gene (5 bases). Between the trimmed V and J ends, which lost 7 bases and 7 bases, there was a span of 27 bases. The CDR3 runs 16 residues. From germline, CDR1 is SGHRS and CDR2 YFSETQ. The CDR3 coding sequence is TGCGCCAGCTGCCGGGAAACCGGGATCGACGGGGAGGAGCAGTACTTC. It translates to CASCRETGIDGEEQYF.

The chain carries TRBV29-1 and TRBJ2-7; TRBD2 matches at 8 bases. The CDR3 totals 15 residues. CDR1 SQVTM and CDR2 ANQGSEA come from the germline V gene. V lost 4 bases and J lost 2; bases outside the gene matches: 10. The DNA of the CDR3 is TGCAGCGTTGCCTCCCCGGGGGGGGCGACCTACGAGCAGTACTTC. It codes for CSVASPGGATYEQYF.

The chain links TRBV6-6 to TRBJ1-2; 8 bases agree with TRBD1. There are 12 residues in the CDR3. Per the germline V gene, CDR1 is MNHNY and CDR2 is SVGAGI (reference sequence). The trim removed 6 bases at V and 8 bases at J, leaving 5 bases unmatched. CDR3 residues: CASRETGVGYTF. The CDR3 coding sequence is TGTGCCAGCAGGGAGACAGGGGTAGGCTACACCTTC.

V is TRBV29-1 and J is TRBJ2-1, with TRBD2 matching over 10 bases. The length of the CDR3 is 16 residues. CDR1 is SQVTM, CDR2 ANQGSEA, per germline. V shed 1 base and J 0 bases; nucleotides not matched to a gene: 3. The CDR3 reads CSVEGLAGGSYNEQFF. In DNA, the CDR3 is TGCAGCGTTGAAGGACTAGCGGGTGGCTCCTACAATGAGCAGTTCTTC.

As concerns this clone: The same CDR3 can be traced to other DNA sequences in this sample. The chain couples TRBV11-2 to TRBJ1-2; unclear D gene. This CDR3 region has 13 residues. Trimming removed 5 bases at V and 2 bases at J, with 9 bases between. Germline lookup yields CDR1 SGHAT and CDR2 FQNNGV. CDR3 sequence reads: CASSLSFNYGYTF. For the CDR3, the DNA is TGTGCCAGCAGCCTATCGTTCAACTATGGCTACACCTTC.

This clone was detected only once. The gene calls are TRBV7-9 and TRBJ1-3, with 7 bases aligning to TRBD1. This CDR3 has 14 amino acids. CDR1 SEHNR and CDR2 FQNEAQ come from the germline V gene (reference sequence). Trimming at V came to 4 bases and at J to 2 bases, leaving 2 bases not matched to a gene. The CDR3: CASSSDRPGNTIYF. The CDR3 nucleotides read TGTGCCAGCAGCTCGGACAGGCCTGGAAACACCATATATTTT. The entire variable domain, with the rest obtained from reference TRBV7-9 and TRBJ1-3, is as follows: DTGVSQNPRHKITKRGQNVTFRCDPISEHNRLYWYRQTLGQGPEFLTYFQNEAQLEKSRLLSDRFSAERPKGSFSTLEIQRTEQGDSAMYLCASSSDRPGNTIYFGEGSWLTVV.

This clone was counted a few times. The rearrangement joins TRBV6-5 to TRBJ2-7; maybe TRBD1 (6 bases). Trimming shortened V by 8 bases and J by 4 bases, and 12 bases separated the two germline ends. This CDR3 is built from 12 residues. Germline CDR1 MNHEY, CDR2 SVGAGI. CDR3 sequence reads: CASGSTGYEQYF. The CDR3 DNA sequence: TGTGCCAGCGGGTCAACAGGGTACGAGCAGTACTTC.

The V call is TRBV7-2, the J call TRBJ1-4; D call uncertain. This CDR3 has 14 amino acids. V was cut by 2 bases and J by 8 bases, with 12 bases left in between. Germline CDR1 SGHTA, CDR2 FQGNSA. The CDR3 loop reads CASSLTGVGEKLFF. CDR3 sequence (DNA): TGTGCCAGCAGCTTAACCGGGGTCGGCGAAAAACTGTTTTTT.

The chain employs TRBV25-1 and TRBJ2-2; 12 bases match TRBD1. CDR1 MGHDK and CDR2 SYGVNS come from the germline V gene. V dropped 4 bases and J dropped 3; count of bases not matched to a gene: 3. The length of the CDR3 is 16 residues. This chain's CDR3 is CASSGGTGGYTGELFF. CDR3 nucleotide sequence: TGTGCCAGCAGTGGGGGGACAGGGGGCTACACCGGGGAGCTGTTTTTT.

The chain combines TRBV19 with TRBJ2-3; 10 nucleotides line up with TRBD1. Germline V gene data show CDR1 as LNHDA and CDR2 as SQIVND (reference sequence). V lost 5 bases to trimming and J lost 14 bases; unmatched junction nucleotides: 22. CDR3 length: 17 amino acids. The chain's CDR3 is CASSSQPGQGTPPSRYF. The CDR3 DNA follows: TGTGCCAGTAGTTCACAACCGGGACAGGGGACCCCTCCATCCCGGTATTTT.

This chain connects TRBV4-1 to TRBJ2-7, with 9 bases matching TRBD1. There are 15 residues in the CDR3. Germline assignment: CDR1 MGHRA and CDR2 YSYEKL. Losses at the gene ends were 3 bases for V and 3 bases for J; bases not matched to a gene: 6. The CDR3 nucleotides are TGCGCCAGCAGCCACTTGGGACAGGGCAACTACGAGCAGTACTTC. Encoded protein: CASSHLGQGNYEQYF.

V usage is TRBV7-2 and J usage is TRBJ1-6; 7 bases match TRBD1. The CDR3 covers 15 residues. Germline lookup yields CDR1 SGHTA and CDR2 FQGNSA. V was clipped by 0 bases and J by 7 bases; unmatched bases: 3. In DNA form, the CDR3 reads TGTGCCAGCAGCTTAGCCTTGACAGGGAATTCACCCCTCCACTTT. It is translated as CASSLALTGNSPLHF.

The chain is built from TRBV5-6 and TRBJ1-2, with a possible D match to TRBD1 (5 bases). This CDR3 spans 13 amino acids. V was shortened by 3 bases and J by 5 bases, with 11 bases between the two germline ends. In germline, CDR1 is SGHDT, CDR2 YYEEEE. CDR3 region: CASSSSDSYGYTF. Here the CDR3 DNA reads TGTGCCAGCAGCTCGTCAGACAGTTATGGCTACACCTTC.

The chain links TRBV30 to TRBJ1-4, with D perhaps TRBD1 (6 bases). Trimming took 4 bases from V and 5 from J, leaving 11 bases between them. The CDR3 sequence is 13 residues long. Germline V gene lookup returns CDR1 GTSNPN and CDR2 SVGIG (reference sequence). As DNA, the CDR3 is TGTGCCTGGACCGGACAGTCGAATGAAAAACTGTTTTTT. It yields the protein CAWTGQSNEKLFF.

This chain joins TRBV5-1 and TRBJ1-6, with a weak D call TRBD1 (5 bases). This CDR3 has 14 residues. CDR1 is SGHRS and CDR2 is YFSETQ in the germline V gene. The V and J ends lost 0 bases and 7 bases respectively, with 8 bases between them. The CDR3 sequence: CASSLAGYNSPLHF. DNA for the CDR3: TGCGCCAGCAGCTTGGCAGGGTACAATTCACCCCTCCACTTT.